This T cell receptor beta chain was profiled in a study of tumor-infiltrating lymphocytes in primary liver carcinoma. Study-wide results and caveats: Whereas tumor region pairs overlapped more, tumor-adjacent and tumor-blood pairs overlapped less.

Details on this clonotype: Its cognate antigen is unknown. Given the absence of the conserved phenylalanine or tryptophan at the CDR3 end, a read error is likely.

The CDR3 extends over 13 amino acids. Germline DNA was extracted too, while blood RNA derived from unsorted whole blood. TCR beta cDNA came from around 0.5 ug total RNA, primed with a constant-region primer. The TCR beta library was amplified through three nested multiplex PCR rounds in a modified ARM-PCR procedure. The first two PCR rounds, roughly 10 cycles each, used TRBV1-TRBV30 forward primers and a C-beta reverse primer. TCRdb reprocessed the multiplex PCR reads via MiXCR and lists one record per CDR3 protein. The sample includes approximately 340,000 distinct CDR3 sequences, about 61% of them seen just once.

The source of this sequence is a man aged 40-55 years with primary liver carcinoma and hepatitis B virus infection. The sequenced sample was peripheral blood. The chain links TRBV12-3 or TRBV12-4 to TRBJ2-2; D remains ambiguous. Here the CDR3 reads CACSFKPTGELFY. As DNA, the CDR3 is TGTGCCTGCAGTTTTAAGCCCACCGGTGAGCTGTTTTAT.